This T cell receptor (beta chain) was obtained from a study of patients with pleural tuberculosis. This clonotype showed up many times. MiXCR, applied by TCRdb to the reads, yields one record per CDR3 protein. The sample carries around 49,000 distinct CDR3 sequences, around 7% recorded once. The receptor was isolated from a human donor with pleural tuberculosis.

The CDR3 here is CATRKQGQSSGNTIYF. The CDR3 nucleotides are TGTGCCACCAGAAAGCAGGGGCAGAGCTCTGGAAACACCATATATTTT. The rearrangement joins TRBV15 to TRBJ1-3; D might be TRBD1 (6 bases). Between the trimmed V and J ends, which lost 6 bases and 0 bases, there was a span of 15 bases. The CDR3 is 16 amino acids. Germline V gene data show CDR1 as LNHNV and CDR2 as YYDKDF (reference sequence).